These 18 T cell receptor beta chains originate from one sample sequenced in a study of response to subunit inactivated influenza vaccine. From the RT-PCR reads, TCRdb called clonotypes with MiXCR, one entry per CDR3 protein. Of roughly 290,000 distinct CDR3 sequences listed, 20% to 25% were seen once; the top ten hold approximately 10%. The sequenced sample was PBMCs from blood, obtained about 19 months after vaccination. These receptor sequences come from a man aged 50 to 75 who received an inactivated influenza vaccine.

This clonotype occurred a few times. The V call is TRBV28, the J call TRBJ1-5; 8 nucleotides match TRBD1. CDR3 length: 17 amino acids. J lost 2 bases, V lost 6 bases, and 12 bases had no gene match. CDR1 and CDR2 (germline): MDHEN, SYDVKM. In DNA, the CDR3 is TGTGCCAGCAGCCCAGGTGGACAGGGCTCGCGCAATCAGCCCCAGCATTTT. It is translated as CASSPGGQGSRNQPQHF.

The gene calls are TRBV29-1 and TRBJ2-3, with 14 bases that match TRBD2. CDR3 length: 14 amino acids. V trimming: 6 bases; J trimming: 9 bases; junction bases outside the gene matches: 8. Germline V gene data show CDR1 as SQVTM and CDR2 as ANQGSEA. The CDR3 region has the DNA TGCAGCGTCGAGACTAGCGGGGGGGCAATCACGCAGTATTTT. Translating gives CSVETSGGAITQYF.

The rearrangement uses TRBV6-5 and TRBJ2-2, with 10 bases fitting TRBD2. CDR1 and CDR2 (germline): MNHEY, SVGAGI. The CDR3 is made up of 18 amino acids. V was clipped by 6 bases and J by 0 bases; unmatched bases: 10. The chain's CDR3 is CASRPGIAGGPNTGELFF. The CDR3 region has the DNA TGTGCCAGCAGACCCGGGATAGCGGGAGGTCCGAACACCGGGGAGCTGTTTTTT.

This chain links TRBV29-1 with TRBJ2-7; D perhaps matches TRBD1 (5 bases). Germline values: CDR1 SQVTM, CDR2 ANQGSEA. V was clipped by 4 bases and J by 1 base, with 8 bases between them. This CDR3 region has 12 residues. CDR3 loop: CSVAGNSYEQYF. The CDR3 DNA reads as TGCAGCGTTGCAGGGAATTCCTACGAGCAGTACTTC.

This clonotype has a count of ten or more. This rearrangement joins TRBV7-9 to TRBJ1-1; D is unresolved. CDR3 length: 15 residues. Per the germline V gene, CDR1 is SEHNR and CDR2 is FQNEAQ (reference sequence). With 2 bases removed from V and 1 base from J, the gap between germline ends came to 11 bases. Here the CDR3 reads CASSLSQTKNTEAFF. CDR3 bases: TGTGCCAGCAGCTTATCGCAGACTAAGAACACTGAAGCTTTCTTT.

In this sample, this clonotype turned up once. This sequence joins TRBV30 and TRBJ2-6, with D perhaps assigned TRBD1 or TRBD2 (5 bases each). The CDR3 contains 15 residues. The germline V and J ends were trimmed by 8 bases and 0 bases, with 14 bases remaining between them. Germline lookup yields CDR1 GTSNPN and CDR2 SVGIG (reference sequence). The DNA for the CDR3 is TGTGCCCGGGACCAACAAGCCTCTGGGGCCAACGTCCTGACTTTC. This encodes CARDQQASGANVLTF.

The chain carries TRBV7-7 and TRBJ2-5, with 7 bases lining up with TRBD2. The CDR3 spans 14 residues. The J segment lost 2 bases and the V segment lost 5 bases, leaving 5 bases of the junction unmatched. The germline V gene encodes CDR1 SSHAT and CDR2 FNYEAQ (reference sequence). Here the CDR3 DNA reads TGTGCCAGCAGCATCTCGGGACTACAAGAGACCCAGTACTTC. Its protein is CASSISGLQETQYF.

The sample holds a few counts of this clonotype. The chain joins TRBV5-1 to TRBJ2-1, with a weak D call TRBD1 (6 bases). Germline V CDR1 and CDR2: SGHRS, YFSETQ. V was shortened by 3 bases and J by 5 bases, with 9 bases between the two germline ends. CDR3 length equals 13 residues. CDR3 protein: CASSSQGNNEQFF. The CDR3 DNA reads as TGCGCCAGCAGCTCCCAGGGGAACAATGAGCAGTTCTTC.

This clonotype appeared many times. V is TRBV7-2 and J is TRBJ1-2; D gene unclear. Germline loops: CDR1 SGHTA, CDR2 FQGNSA. Trimming pared 2 bases from V and 5 bases from J, leaving 15 bases between. CDR3 length equals 15 residues. Written as DNA, the CDR3 is TGTGCCAGCAGCTTACTACAGCTACCTGCTTATGGCTACACCTTC. It codes for CASSLLQLPAYGYTF.

The sample holds a few counts of this clonotype. The chain uses TRBV7-8 and TRBJ2-1, with 9 bases matching TRBD2. CDR1 and CDR2 (germline): SGHVS, FQNEAQ. The V and J ends lost 0 bases and 10 bases, in that order; junction bases with no gene match: 10. This CDR3 is built from 16 residues. This CDR3 is CASSLASGGLSGEQFF. CDR3 nucleotides: TGTGCCAGCAGCTTAGCTAGCGGGGGCCTCTCTGGAGAGCAGTTCTTC.

The rearrangement uses TRBV25-1 and TRBJ1-5; tentative D call: TRBD1 (6 bases). The CDR3 runs to 14 residues. V lost 6 bases to trimming and J lost 6 bases, with 15 bases between them. CDR1 MGHDK and CDR2 SYGVNS come from the germline V gene. CDR3 protein: CASRAPGVSQPQHF. CDR3 coding DNA: TGTGCCAGCAGGGCACCAGGGGTCTCTCAGCCCCAGCATTTT.

The chain has TRBV6-1 and TRBJ2-7, with D unresolved. The CDR3 is 15 amino acids. V lost 2 bases and J 2 bases, leaving 13 bases between the germline ends. CDR1 MNHNS and CDR2 SASEGT come from the germline V gene. The CDR3 DNA follows: TGTGCCAGCAGTGAATTTCCCTCAACTCCCTACGAGCAGTACTTC. Translated, it gives CASSEFPSTPYEQYF.

Only a few counts were recorded for this clonotype. The chain carries TRBV5-1 and TRBJ2-2; D is tentatively TRBD1 or TRBD2 (5 bases each). The V gene lost 5 bases and the J gene lost 4 bases, with 15 bases spanning the gap. Germline CDR1 reads SGHRS; CDR2 reads YFSETQ. This CDR3 spans 15 amino acids. Here the CDR3 reads CASRQEAGRTGELFF. Here the CDR3 DNA reads TGCGCCAGCAGACAGGAGGCAGGGCGCACCGGGGAGCTGTTTTTT.

The J gene is TRBJ2-7, the V gene TRBV18; D gene uncertain. Germline CDR1 is KGHSH and CDR2 is LQKENI. Deletions cut 0 bases from V and 1 base from J, with 10 bases between. This CDR3 has 15 amino acids. The DNA for the CDR3 is TGTGCCAGCTCACCACCTAATAGGCCATCCTACGAGCAGTACTTC. Translation: CASSPPNRPSYEQYF.

This chain's CDR3 is CASSSGLMRAGSNQPQHF. The CDR3 nucleotides are TGTGCCAGCAGCTCGGGACTAATGCGCGCAGGGAGCAATCAGCCCCAGCATTTT. The chain has TRBV7-1 and TRBJ1-5; D is perhaps TRBD1 (5 bases). TRBV7-1 is placed among ORFs of uncertain function. The CDR3 has 18 amino acids. Trimming pared 3 bases from V and 1 base from J, leaving 19 bases between.

This chain uses TRBV11-1 with TRBJ2-4, with 8 positions matching TRBD1. This CDR3 region has 22 residues. Germline CDR1 is SGHAT and CDR2 is FQDESV (reference sequence). V was pared by 0 bases and J by 1 base, with 20 bases of the junction left unmatched. The CDR3 here is CASSLAVLRGRGRSSAKNIQYF. The CDR3, as DNA: TGTGCCAGCAGCTTAGCTGTTCTAAGGGGCAGGGGGCGATCTAGCGCCAAAAACATTCAGTACTTC.

The V gene is TRBV7-8, the J gene TRBJ1-1; D perhaps matches TRBD1 (5 bases). This CDR3 spans 15 amino acids. Trimming removed 0 bases from V and 6 bases from J, with 14 bases in between. From germline, CDR1 is SGHVS and CDR2 FQNEAQ. The CDR3 DNA follows: TGTGCCAGCAGCTTAGCTTCGAGGGGTTCGTCTGAAGCTTTCTTT. Its protein product is CASSLASRGSSEAFF.

This chain uses TRBV30 with TRBJ2-2; 10 bases line up with TRBD2. Germline assignment: CDR1 GTSNPN and CDR2 SVGIG (reference sequence). Losses at the gene ends were 5 bases for V and 5 bases for J; bases not matched to a gene: 11. The CDR3 loop spans 16 amino acids. The CDR3 DNA sequence: TGTGCCTGGGCCTTAGCGGGAGGCCTAGTGACCGGGGAGCTGTTTTTT. Residues: CAWALAGGLVTGELFF.